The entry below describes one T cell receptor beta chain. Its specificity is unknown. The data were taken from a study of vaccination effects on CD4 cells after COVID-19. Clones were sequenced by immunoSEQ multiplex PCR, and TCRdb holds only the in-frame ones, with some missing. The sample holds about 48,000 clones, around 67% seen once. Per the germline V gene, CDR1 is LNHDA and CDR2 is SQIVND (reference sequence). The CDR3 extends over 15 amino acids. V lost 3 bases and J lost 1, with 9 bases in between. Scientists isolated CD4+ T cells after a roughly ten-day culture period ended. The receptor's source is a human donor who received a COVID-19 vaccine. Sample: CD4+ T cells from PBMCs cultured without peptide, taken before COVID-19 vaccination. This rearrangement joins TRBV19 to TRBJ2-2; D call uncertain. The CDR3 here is CASSIPRKNTGELFF. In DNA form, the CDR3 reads TGTGCCAGTAGTATTCCCCGTAAGAACACCGGGGAGCTGTTTTTT.